The clone carrying this TCR beta chain was seen many times. Its cognate antigen is unknown. The source of the sample is a study of T cell repertoires in cytomegalovirus infection. Study information: HLA-B-restricted CMV epitopes that are well studied were used alongside recently identified HLA-C-restricted ones. Study observations and caveats: HLA-C-restricted CMV clonotypes gave the most frequent clonotype in two of eight donors.

MiXCR, applied by TCRdb to the reads, yields one record per CDR3 protein. The table lists hundreds of thousands of distinct CDR3 sequences, 30% to 35% of them singletons, with 9.5% to 15% in the top ten. The CDR3 has 15 amino acids. Trimming pared 2 bases from V and 0 bases from J, leaving 9 bases between. The genes are TRBV12-3 or TRBV12-4 and TRBJ2-3, with D possibly TRBD2 on 6 matching bases. Here the sequenced sample was cultured CD8+ T cells from PBMCs, taken from culture after CMV antigen stimulation. The sequence came from a human donor in good health (CMV status not recorded). Some clones in this sample may be carry-over from other donors' samples. The CDR3 DNA reads as TGTGCCAGCAGTTTAAGGGGACTGAGCACAGATACGCAGTATTTT. Amino acids: CASSLRGLSTDTQYF.